The 2 T cell receptor beta chains below come from one sample, sequenced in a study of response to subunit inactivated influenza vaccine. TCRdb reanalysed the RT-PCR reads using MiXCR and keeps one entry per CDR3 protein. The repertoire has more than 150,000 distinct CDR3 sequences, around 8.8% of them found once; the top ten carry 9.5% to 13%. Source: non-naive T cells sorted from PBMCs, taken on the day of vaccination. These receptors were obtained from a man aged 50-60 years who received an inactivated influenza vaccine.

On this clonotype itself: The junction differs from germline at one of its ends, possibly a read error. The chain links TRBV29-1 to TRBJ2-7; unclear D gene. Germline V CDR1 and CDR2: SQVTM, ANQGSEA. There are 10 residues in the CDR3. The CDR3 DNA reads as TGCAGCGTTATCTCCCACGAGCAGTACTTC. It translates to CSVISHEQYF.

V and J are TRBV28 and TRBJ2-1; the match to TRBD2 covers 11 bases. Germline loops: CDR1 MDHEN, CDR2 SYDVKM. CDR3 length equals 15 residues. Germline trimming cut 6 bases from V and 8 bases from J; bases unmatched to any gene: 9. The CDR3 here is CASRALAGGPHEQFF. The CDR3, as DNA: TGTGCCAGCAGGGCTCTAGCGGGGGGCCCCCATGAGCAGTTCTTC.